This TCR beta chain was found in a study of T cells in Graves' hyperthyroidism and ophthalmopathy. In its sample, this clonotype was seen many times. From RNA transcripts, TCR beta CDR3 regions were amplified. An initial round of RT-PCR targeting the TCR CDR3 relied on the HTBI primer set. TCRdb re-called the multiplex PCR reads through MiXCR, storing one row per CDR3 protein. Of some 570,000 distinct CDR3 sequences listed, 13% to 15% were seen once; the top ten hold 7.1%. Germline V gene sequence: CDR1 DFQATT, CDR2 SNEGSKA (reference sequence). This CDR3 contains 14 residues. V was clipped by 8 bases and J by 2 bases, with 18 bases between them.

The rearrangement joins TRBV20-1 to TRBJ1-1; D is unclear. This receptor was identified in a woman younger than 30 with Graves' ophthalmopathy. Sequenced: blood. The CDR3 sequence is CSFRERSYNTEAFF. The CDR3 region has the DNA TGCAGTTTTAGAGAGAGGAGTTACAACACTGAAGCTTTCTTT.